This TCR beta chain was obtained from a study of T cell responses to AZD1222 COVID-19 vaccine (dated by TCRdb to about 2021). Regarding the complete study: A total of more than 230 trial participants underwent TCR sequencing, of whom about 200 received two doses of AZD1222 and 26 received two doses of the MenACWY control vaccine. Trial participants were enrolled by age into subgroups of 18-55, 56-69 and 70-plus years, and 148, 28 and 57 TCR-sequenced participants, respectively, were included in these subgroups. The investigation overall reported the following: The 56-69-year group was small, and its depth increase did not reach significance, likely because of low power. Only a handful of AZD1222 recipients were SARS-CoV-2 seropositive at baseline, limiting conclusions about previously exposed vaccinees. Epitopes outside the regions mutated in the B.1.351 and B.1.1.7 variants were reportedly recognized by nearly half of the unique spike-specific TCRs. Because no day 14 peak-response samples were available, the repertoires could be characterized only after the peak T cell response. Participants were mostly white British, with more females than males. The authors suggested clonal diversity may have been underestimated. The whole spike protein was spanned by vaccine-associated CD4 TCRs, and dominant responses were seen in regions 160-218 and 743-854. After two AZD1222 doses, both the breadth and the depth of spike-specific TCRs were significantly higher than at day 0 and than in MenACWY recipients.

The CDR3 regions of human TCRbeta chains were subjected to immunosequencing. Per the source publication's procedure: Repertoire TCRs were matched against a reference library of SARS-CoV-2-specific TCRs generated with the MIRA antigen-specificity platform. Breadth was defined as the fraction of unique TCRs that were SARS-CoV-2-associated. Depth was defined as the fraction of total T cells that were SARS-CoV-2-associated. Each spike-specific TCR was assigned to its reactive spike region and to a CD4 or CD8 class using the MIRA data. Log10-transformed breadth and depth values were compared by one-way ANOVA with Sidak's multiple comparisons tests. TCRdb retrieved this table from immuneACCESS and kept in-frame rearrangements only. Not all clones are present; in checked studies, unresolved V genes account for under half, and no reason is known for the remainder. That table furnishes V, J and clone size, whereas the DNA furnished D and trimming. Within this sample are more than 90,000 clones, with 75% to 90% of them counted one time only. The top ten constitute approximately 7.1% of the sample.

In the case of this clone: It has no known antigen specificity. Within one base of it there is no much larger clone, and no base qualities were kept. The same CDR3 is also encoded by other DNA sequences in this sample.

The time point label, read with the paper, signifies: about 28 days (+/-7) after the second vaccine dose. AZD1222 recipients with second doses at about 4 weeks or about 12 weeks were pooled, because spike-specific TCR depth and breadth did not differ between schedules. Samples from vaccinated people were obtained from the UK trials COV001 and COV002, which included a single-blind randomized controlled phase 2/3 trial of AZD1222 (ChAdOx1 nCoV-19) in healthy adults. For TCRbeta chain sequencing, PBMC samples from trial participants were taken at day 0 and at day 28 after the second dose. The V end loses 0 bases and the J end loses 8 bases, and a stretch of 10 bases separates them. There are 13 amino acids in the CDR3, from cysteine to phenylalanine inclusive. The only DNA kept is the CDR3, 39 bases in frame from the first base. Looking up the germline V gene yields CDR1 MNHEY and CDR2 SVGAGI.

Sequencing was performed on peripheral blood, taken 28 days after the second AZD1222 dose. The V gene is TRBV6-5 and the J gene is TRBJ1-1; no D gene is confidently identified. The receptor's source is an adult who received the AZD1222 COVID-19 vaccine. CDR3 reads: CASSYSRGTEAFF. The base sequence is TGTGCCAGCAGTTACTCACGGGGAACCGAAGCTTTCTTT.